The 19 T cell receptor beta chains below were found in one sample sequenced in a study of CD8 T cells in ankylosing spondylitis. These TCRs are of unknown antigen specificity. TCRdb passed the 5' RACE reads through MiXCR, listing each CDR3 protein once. The sample has fewer than 450,000 distinct CDR3 sequences, approximately 17% seen once. General study findings and limits: Seemingly characteristic of ankylosing spondylitis blood was a TCR beta motif consisting of about 8 highly homologous variants.

Material for sequencing was blood, either unsorted or a sorted T cell fraction (not recorded which). These TCRs come from a male donor with ankylosing spondylitis.

V is TRBV9 and J is TRBJ1-5; the D is unclear. The ends were cut back, 7 bases at V and 5 bases at J, with 10 bases in the middle. This CDR3 is 12 amino acids long. Germline assignment: CDR1 SGDLS and CDR2 YYNGEE. CDR3 DNA: TGTGCCAGCGGGAGTGGGGATCAGCCCCAGCATTTT. It translates to CASGSGDQPQHF.

V and J are TRBV20-1 and TRBJ2-4; 7 bases fit TRBD1. The V gene's germline CDR1 is DFQATT and CDR2 SNEGSKA (reference sequence). The trim removed 0 bases at V and 0 bases at J, leaving 5 bases unmatched. The CDR3 sequence is 16 residues long. The CDR3 DNA reads TGCAGTGCTAGAGAAGGGACAGTGCAAGCCAAAAACATTCAGTACTTC. The encoded protein is CSAREGTVQAKNIQYF.

The gene calls are TRBV20-1 and TRBJ2-1, with a weak D call TRBD1 (6 bases). CDR1 is DFQATT and CDR2 is SNEGSKA in the germline V gene (reference sequence). V was trimmed by 3 bases and J by 6 bases, leaving 15 bases between them. The CDR3 runs 14 residues. DNA for the CDR3: TGCAGTGCTAGTGGTGACAGGAGACTCAATGAGCAGTTCTTC. Its translation is CSASGDRRLNEQFF.

This clonotype occurred many times. The chain links TRBV12-3 or TRBV12-4 to TRBJ1-4; maybe TRBD1 (5 bases). The CDR3 is 16 residues long. V dropped 1 base and J dropped 2 bases, with 11 bases sitting between them. CDR3 residues: CASSLGGARTNEKLFF. CDR3 nucleotides: TGTGCCAGCAGTTTAGGAGGGGCTAGGACTAATGAAAAACTGTTTTTT.

This clonotype has at least ten counts. The chain links TRBV4-1 to TRBJ1-4; 7 nucleotides line up with TRBD1. The ends lost 2 bases at V and 7 bases at J; junction bases unmatched: 7. The germline V gene encodes CDR1 MGHRA and CDR2 YSYEKL. This CDR3 has 15 amino acids. The CDR3 protein is CASSQLYGQAEKLFF. DNA of the CDR3: TGCGCCAGCAGCCAACTCTACGGACAGGCTGAAAAACTGTTTTTT.

The chain links TRBV30 to TRBJ1-1; TRBD1 aligns across 7 bases. Germline V gene sequence: CDR1 GTSNPN, CDR2 SVGIG (reference sequence). V lost 2 bases to trimming and J lost 10 bases; unmatched junction nucleotides: 4. The CDR3 loop spans 11 amino acids. This chain's CDR3 is CAWSFAGGAFF. The CDR3 region has the DNA TGTGCCTGGAGTTTCGCAGGGGGAGCTTTCTTT. The whole variable domain, filled in from reference TRBV30 and TRBJ1-1, reads SQTIHQWPATLVQPVGSPLSLECTVEGTSNPNLYWYRQAAGRGLQLLFYSVGIGQISSEVPQNLSASRPQDRQFILSSKKLLLSDSGFYLCAWSFAGGAFFGQGTRLTVV.

This clonotype was counted a few times. The genes are TRBV5-1 and TRBJ2-7; D is possibly TRBD1 (6 bases). The CDR3 covers 14 residues. Germline lookup yields CDR1 SGHRS and CDR2 YFSETQ. Trimming cost V 4 bases and J 2 bases, with 13 bases left between them. CDR3 residues: CASSRWTVTYEQYF. DNA for the CDR3: TGCGCCAGCAGCCGTTGGACAGTCACCTACGAGCAGTACTTC.

The chain employs TRBV5-1 and TRBJ2-3; a weak D match, TRBD2 (6 bases). Trimming cost V 4 bases and J 4 bases, with 13 bases left between them. Germline V gene data show CDR1 as SGHRS and CDR2 as YFSETQ. The CDR3 covers 14 residues. The CDR3 DNA reads TGCGCCAGCAGCCCCCGGGAGTATCCAGATACGCAGTATTTT. Translation: CASSPREYPDTQYF.

This chain uses TRBV24-1 with TRBJ2-1; possibly TRBD1 for D (6 bases). In germline, CDR1 is KGHDR, CDR2 SFDVKD. The CDR3 loop spans 14 amino acids. Trimming took off 1 base at V and 9 bases at J, with 12 bases between the two ends. CDR3 in amino acids: CATSDFPRGSEQFF. CDR3 coding DNA: TGTGCCACCAGTGATTTCCCTAGGGGGAGTGAGCAGTTCTTC.

This CDR3 is CASSLGTAHGSGNTIYF. CDR3 bases: TGCGCCAGCAGCCTCGGGACAGCCCATGGATCTGGAAACACCATATATTTT. This sequence joins TRBV4-1 and TRBJ1-3; 7 nucleotides match TRBD1. Germline assignment: CDR1 MGHRA and CDR2 YSYEKL. The V segment lost 4 bases and the J segment 1 base; nucleotides outside the gene matches: 10. CDR3 length: 17 residues.

This clonotype was detected only a few times. This sequence joins TRBV12-3 or TRBV12-4 and TRBJ2-2, with a weak D call TRBD1 (7 bases). The CDR3 has 13 residues. Between the trimmed V and J ends, which lost 3 bases and 7 bases, there was a span of 9 bases. CDR3: CASSFRGDGELFF. DNA for the CDR3: TGTGCCAGCAGTTTCAGGGGGGACGGGGAGCTGTTTTTT.

This clonotype was observed a few times. The V gene is TRBV7-2, the J gene TRBJ2-2; D might be TRBD2 (6 bases). CDR3 size: 18 residues. Deletions cut 0 bases from V and 1 base from J, with 15 bases between. Per germline, CDR1 SGHTA and CDR2 FQGNSA. The CDR3 here is CASSLAPPGVGNTGELFF. In DNA form, the CDR3 reads TGTGCCAGCAGCTTAGCGCCCCCGGGGGTAGGGAACACCGGGGAGCTGTTTTTT.

This clonotype has a handful of counts. The chain combines TRBV20-1 with TRBJ2-7; 8 bases match TRBD1. Germline CDR1 reads DFQATT; CDR2 reads SNEGSKA (reference sequence). With V trimmed by 1 base and J by 3 bases, 5 bases remained unmatched. The CDR3 runs 14 residues. Here the CDR3 DNA reads TGCAGTGCTAGAGGTGTCAGGGGGCTCTACGAGCAGTACTTC. Protein sequence: CSARGVRGLYEQYF.

The V call is TRBV2, the J call TRBJ1-1, with TRBD1 as a possible D gene (6 bases). Looked up from germline, CDR1 is SNHLY and CDR2 is FYNNEI. Trimming stripped 9 bases from V and 6 bases from J, with 17 bases between. The CDR3 runs 13 residues. CDR3 sequence (DNA): TGTGCCAGTCCTAACAGGGAATTCGCTGAAGCTTTCTTT. Protein: CASPNREFAEAFF.

In this sample, this clonotype turned up a few times. The rearrangement joins TRBV29-1 to TRBJ2-3, with 10 bases aligning to TRBD1. The CDR3 is made up of 13 amino acids. CDR1 and CDR2 (germline): SQVTM, ANQGSEA. The J segment lost 5 bases and the V segment lost 6 bases, leaving 5 bases of the junction unmatched. The CDR3 is CSVRQGARDTQYF. CDR3 DNA sequence: TGCAGCGTCCGACAGGGGGCCAGAGATACGCAGTATTTT.

This clonotype showed up just a few times. In nucleotides, the CDR3 is TGTGCCAGCAGCCCCGAGGGCACCAGCTCCTACAATGAGCAGTTCTTC. Translating it yields CASSPEGTSSYNEQFF. The V gene is TRBV11-2, the J gene TRBJ2-1, with TRBD2 as a possible D gene (5 bases). Trimming took 5 bases from V and 0 from J, leaving 14 bases between them. CDR1 is SGHAT and CDR2 is FQNNGV in the germline V gene. This CDR3 region has 16 residues.

The chain joins TRBV12-3 or TRBV12-4 to TRBJ2-7; TRBD2 agrees at 12 bases. J gave up 2 bases and V 6 bases, and 5 bases lay outside the gene matches. The CDR3 is 15 amino acids. DNA of the CDR3: TGTGCCAGCAGAAAGGGACTAGCGGGCACCTACGAGCAGTACTTC. It encodes CASRKGLAGTYEQYF.

The genes are TRBV6-2 or TRBV6-3 and TRBJ2-2; the D is unclear. The CDR3 is 12 amino acids. Germline-derived CDR1 and CDR2 are MNHEY and SVGEGT. V gave up 0 bases and J gave up 7 bases, with 3 bases separating them. In DNA form, the CDR3 reads TGTGCCAGCAGTTACTCGCGCGGGGAGCTGTTTTTT. As protein: CASSYSRGELFF.

CDR3 nucleotide sequence: TGTGCCAGCAGCATGGGGGGGAACTTCGGGGGTTGGACCTCCTACGAGCAGTACTTC. Translation gives CASSMGGNFGGWTSYEQYF. The chain carries TRBV6-1 and TRBJ2-7; 7 nucleotides line up with TRBD2. V was clipped by 6 bases and J by 0 bases; unmatched bases: 20. Per germline, CDR1 MNHNS and CDR2 SASEGT. The CDR3 is 19 residues long.